This TCR beta chain was obtained from a study of blood T cell repertoires in COVID-19. Study-wide background: Acute-phase and convalescent COVID-19 samples originated in the United States, Italy and Spain. The cDNA or gDNA used as material had been derived from T cells, B-cell-depleted T cells, or PBMCs.

Trimming took off 1 base at V and 2 bases at J, with 11 bases between the two ends. From germline, CDR1 is LGHNA and CDR2 YNFKEQ. This CDR3 is built from 15 residues. Source study methods: Amplification with reference gene primers provided the estimates of nucleated cell counts. Generated by immunoSEQ multiplex PCR, the TCRdb table keeps only in-frame clones and is missing some. Clone size and V and J calls were adopted from that table, with D and trimming inferred from the DNA. The sample comprises about 93,000 clones, about nine tenths of which are singletons, and 4.5% to 5.5% rests with the top ten.

The chain carries TRBV4-2 and TRBJ1-1; D is undetermined. The sequencing sample was made of peripheral blood. The sequence came from a man in his 60s with COVID-19, enrolled during active disease. This CDR3 is CASSQAGRPNTEAFF. CDR3 DNA: TGTGCCAGCAGCCAAGCAGGCAGACCAAACACTGAAGCTTTCTTT.